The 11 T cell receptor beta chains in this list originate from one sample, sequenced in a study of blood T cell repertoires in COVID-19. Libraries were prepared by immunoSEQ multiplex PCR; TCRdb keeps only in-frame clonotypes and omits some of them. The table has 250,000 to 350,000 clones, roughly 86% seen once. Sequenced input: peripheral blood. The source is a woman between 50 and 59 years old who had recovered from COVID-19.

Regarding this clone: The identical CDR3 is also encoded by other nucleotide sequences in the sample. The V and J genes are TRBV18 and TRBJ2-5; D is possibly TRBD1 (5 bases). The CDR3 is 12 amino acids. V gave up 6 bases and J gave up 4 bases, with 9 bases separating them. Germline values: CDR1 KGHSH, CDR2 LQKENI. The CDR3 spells CASSQGRETQYF. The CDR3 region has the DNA TGTGCCAGCTCGCAGGGCCGAGAGACCCAGTACTTC. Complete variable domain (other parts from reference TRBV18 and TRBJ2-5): NAGVMQNPRHLVRRRGQEARLRCSPMKGHSHVYWYRQLPEEGLKFMVYLQKENIIDESGMPKERFSAEFPKEGPSILRIQQVVRGDSAAYFCASSQGRETQYFGPGTRLLVL.

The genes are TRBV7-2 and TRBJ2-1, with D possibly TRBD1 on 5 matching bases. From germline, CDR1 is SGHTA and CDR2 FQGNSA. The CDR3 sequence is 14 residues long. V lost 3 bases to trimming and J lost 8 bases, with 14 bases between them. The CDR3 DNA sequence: TGTGCCAGCAGCTTCGGCCCAGGGCTTGATGAGCAGTTCTTC. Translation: CASSFGPGLDEQFF.

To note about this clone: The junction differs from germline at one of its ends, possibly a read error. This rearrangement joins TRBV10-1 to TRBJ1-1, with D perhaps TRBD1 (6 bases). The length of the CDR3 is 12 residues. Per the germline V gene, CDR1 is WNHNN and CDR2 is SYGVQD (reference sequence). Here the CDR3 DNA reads TGCGCCAGCTCCGGCGACAGGTTAAGGCTGATTTTT. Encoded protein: CASSGDRLRLIF.

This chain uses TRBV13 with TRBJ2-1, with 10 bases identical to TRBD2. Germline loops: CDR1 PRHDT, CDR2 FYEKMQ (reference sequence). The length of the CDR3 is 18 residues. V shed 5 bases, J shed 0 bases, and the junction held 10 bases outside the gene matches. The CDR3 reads CASSPTSGPTSSYNEQFF. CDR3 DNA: TGTGCCAGCAGCCCGACTAGCGGGCCTACCAGCTCCTACAATGAGCAGTTCTTC.

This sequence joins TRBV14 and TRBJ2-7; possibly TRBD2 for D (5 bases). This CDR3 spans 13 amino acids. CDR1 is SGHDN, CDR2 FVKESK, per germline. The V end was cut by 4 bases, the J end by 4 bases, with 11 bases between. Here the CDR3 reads CASSPGLRYEQYF. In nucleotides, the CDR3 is TGTGCCAGCAGCCCTGGACTCAGATACGAGCAGTACTTC. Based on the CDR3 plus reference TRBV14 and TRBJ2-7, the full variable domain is EAGVTQFPSHSVIEKGQTVTLRCDPISGHDNLYWYRRVMGKEIKFLLHFVKESKQDESGMPNNRFLAERTGGTYSTLKVQPAELEDSGVYFCASSPGLRYEQYFGPGTRLTVT.

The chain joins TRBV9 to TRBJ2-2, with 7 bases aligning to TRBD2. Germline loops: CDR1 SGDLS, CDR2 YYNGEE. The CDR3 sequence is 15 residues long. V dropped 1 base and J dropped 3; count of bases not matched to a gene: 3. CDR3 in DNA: TGTGCCAGCAGCGTACGGGGGGATCACACCGGGGAGCTGTTTTTT. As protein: CASSVRGDHTGELFF.

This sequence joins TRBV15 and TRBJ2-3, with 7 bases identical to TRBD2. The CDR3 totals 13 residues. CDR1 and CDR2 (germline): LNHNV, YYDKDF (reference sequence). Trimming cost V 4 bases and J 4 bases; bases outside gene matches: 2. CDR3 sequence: CATSKLASDTQYF. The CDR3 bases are TGTGCCACCAGCAAACTAGCGTCAGATACGCAGTATTTT.

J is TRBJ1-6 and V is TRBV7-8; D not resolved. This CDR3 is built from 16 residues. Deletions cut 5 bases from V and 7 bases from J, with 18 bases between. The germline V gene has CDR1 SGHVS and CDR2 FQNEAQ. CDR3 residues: CASSTRFAAGNSPLHF. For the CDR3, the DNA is TGTGCCAGCAGCACCCGCTTTGCGGCGGGGAATTCACCCCTCCACTTT.

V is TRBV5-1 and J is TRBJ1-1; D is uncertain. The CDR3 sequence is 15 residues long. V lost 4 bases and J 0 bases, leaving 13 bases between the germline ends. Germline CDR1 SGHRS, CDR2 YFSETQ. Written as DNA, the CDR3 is TGCGCCAGCAGCACTACCGGGGTGGTGAACACTGAAGCTTTCTTT. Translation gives CASSTTGVVNTEAFF.

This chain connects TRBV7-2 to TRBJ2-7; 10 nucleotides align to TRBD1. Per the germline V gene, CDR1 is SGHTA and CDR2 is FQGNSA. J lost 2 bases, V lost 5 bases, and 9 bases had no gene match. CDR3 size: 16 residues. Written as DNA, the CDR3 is TGTGCCAGCAGCGTTCGACCGGGACAGGGGACCTACGAGCAGTACTTC. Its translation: CASSVRPGQGTYEQYF. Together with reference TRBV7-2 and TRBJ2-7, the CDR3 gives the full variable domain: GAGVSQSPSNKVTEKGKDVELRCDPISGHTALYWYRQSLGQGLEFLIYFQGNSAPDKSGLPSDRFSAERTGGSVSTLTIQRTQQEDSAVYLCASSVRPGQGTYEQYFGPGTRLTVT.

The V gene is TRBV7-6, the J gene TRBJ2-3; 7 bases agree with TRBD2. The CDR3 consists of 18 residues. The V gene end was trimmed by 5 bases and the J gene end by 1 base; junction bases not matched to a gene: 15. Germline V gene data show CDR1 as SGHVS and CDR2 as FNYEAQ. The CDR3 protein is CASSLEGWSGVRTDTQYF. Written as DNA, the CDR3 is TGTGCCAGCAGCCTAGAGGGTTGGAGCGGGGTTCGCACAGATACGCAGTATTTT.